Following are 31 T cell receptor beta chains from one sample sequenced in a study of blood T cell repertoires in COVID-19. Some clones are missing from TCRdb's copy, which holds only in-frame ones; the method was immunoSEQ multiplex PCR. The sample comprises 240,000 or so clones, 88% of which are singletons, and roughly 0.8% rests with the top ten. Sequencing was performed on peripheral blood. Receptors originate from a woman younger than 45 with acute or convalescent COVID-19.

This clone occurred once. The CDR3 DNA reads TGTGCCAGCAGCTTAGCGCAGGGGGTTAATTCACCCCTCCACTTT. Amino acids: CASSLAQGVNSPLHF. V is TRBV7-9 and J is TRBJ1-6; 7 nucleotides agree with TRBD1. CDR1 and CDR2 (germline): SEHNR, FQNEAQ (reference sequence). The length of the CDR3 is 15 residues. V shed 0 bases and J 6 bases; nucleotides not matched to a gene: 2.

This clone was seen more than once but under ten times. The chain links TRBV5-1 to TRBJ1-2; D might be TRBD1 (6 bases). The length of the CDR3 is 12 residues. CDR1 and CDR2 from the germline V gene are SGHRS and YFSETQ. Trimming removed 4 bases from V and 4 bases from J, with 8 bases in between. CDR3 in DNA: TGCGCCAGCAGCGGACAGTCCTATGGCTACACCTTC. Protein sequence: CASSGQSYGYTF.

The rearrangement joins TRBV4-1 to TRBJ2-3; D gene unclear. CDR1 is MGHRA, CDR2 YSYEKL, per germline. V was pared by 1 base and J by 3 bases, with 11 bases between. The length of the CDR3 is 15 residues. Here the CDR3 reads CASSQVGRFTDTQYF. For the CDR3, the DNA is TGCGCCAGCAGCCAAGTCGGCAGGTTTACAGATACGCAGTATTTT.

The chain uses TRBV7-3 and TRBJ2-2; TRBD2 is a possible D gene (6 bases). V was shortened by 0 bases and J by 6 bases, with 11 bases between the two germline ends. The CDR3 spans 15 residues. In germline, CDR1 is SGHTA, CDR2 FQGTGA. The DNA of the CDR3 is TGTGCCAGCAGCTTAACCGGGAGTGCACCCGGGGAGCTGTTTTTT. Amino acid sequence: CASSLTGSAPGELFF.

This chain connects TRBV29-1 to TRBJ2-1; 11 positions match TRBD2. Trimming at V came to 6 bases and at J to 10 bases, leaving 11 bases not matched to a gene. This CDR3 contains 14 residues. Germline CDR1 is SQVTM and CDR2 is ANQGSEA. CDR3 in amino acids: CSVLAGGGFREQFF. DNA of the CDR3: TGCAGCGTCCTAGCGGGAGGCGGGTTTAGGGAGCAGTTCTTC.

CDR3 in DNA: TGTGCCACCAGTGGCCCCGGGACTAACTCCTACGAGCAGTACTTC. Translated: CATSGPGTNSYEQYF. The chain recombines TRBV24-1 with TRBJ2-7; 7 bases line up with TRBD2. There are 15 residues in the CDR3. V lost 5 bases and J lost 0; bases outside the gene matches: 6. Per the germline V gene, CDR1 is KGHDR and CDR2 is SFDVKD.

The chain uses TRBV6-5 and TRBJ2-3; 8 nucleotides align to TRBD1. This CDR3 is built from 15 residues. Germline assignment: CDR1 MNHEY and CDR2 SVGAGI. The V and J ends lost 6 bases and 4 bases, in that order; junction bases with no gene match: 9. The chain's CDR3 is CASRTDRAGPDTQYF. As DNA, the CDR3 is TGTGCCAGCAGAACGGACAGGGCAGGCCCAGATACGCAGTATTTT.

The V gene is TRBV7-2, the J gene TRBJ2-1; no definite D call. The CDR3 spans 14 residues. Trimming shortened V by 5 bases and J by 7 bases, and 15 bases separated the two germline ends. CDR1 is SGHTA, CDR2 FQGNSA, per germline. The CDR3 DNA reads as TGTGCCAGCAGCCAACGAGGCAGAGTGAATGAGCAGTTCTTC. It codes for CASSQRGRVNEQFF.

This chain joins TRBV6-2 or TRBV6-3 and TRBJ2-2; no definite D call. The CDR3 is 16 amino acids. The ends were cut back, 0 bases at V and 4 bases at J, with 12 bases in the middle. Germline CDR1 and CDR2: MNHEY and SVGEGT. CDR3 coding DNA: TGTGCCAGCAGTTACTCGAACCCCGAGTTCACCGGGGAGCTGTTTTTT. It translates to CASSYSNPEFTGELFF.

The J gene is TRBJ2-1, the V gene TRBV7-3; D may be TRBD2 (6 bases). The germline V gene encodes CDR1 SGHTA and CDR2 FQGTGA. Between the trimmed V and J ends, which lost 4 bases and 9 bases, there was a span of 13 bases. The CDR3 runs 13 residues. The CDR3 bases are TGTGCCAGCAGCTCCTCGGTGGGGGGTGAGCAGTTCTTC. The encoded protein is CASSSSVGGEQFF.

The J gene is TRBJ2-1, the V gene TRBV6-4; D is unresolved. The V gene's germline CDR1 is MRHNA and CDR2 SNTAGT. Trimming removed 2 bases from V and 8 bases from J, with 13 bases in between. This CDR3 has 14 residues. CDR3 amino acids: CASSDVGFSDEQFF. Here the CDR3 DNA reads TGTGCCAGCAGTGACGTGGGCTTCTCGGATGAGCAGTTCTTC.

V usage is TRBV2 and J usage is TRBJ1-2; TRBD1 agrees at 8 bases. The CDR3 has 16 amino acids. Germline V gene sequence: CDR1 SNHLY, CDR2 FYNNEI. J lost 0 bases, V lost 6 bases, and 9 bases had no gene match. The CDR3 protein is CASRAGTGTSNYGYTF. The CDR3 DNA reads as TGTGCCAGCAGAGCGGGGACAGGCACCTCTAACTATGGCTACACCTTC.

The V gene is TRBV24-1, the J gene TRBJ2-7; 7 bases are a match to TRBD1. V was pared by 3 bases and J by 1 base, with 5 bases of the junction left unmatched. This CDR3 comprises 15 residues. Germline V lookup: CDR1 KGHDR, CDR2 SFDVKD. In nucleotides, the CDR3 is TGTGCCACCAGTGATAGCCGACAGGGTTCCTACGAGCAGTACTTC. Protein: CATSDSRQGSYEQYF.

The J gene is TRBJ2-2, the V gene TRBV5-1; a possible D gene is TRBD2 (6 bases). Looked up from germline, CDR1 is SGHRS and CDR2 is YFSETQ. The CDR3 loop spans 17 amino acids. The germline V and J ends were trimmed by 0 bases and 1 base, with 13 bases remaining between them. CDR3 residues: CASSLVSGGMNTGELFF. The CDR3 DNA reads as TGCGCCAGCAGCTTGGTCTCCGGCGGGATGAACACCGGGGAGCTGTTTTTT.

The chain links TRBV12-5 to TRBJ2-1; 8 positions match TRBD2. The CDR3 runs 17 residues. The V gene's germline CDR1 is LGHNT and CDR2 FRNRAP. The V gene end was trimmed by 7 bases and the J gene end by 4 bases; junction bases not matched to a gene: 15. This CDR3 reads CASDTYGGAGGYNEQFF. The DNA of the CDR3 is TGTGCTAGTGATACTTATGGCGGGGCGGGAGGATACAATGAGCAGTTCTTC.

The CDR3 region is CASTQNGVNYGYTF. In DNA, the CDR3 is TGTGCCAGCACTCAAAACGGGGTTAACTATGGCTACACCTTC. J is TRBJ1-2 and V is TRBV6-5; D not certain. CDR1 MNHEY and CDR2 SVGAGI come from the germline V gene. V was clipped by 7 bases and J by 1 base, with 13 bases between them. This CDR3 has 14 amino acids.

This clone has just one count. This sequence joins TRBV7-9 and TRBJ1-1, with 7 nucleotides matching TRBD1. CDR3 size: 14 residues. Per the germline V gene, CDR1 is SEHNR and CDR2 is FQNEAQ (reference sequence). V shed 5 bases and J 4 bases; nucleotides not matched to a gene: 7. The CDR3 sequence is CASSPTGAGTEAFF. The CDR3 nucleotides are TGTGCCAGCAGCCCTACAGGGGCTGGCACTGAAGCTTTCTTT. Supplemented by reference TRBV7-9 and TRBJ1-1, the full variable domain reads DTGVSQNPRHKITKRGQNVTFRCDPISEHNRLYWYRQTLGQGPEFLTYFQNEAQLEKSRLLSDRFSAERPKGSFSTLEIQRTEQGDSAMYLCASSPTGAGTEAFFGQGTRLTVV.

The CDR3 here is CASSLLTAGAEAFF. In DNA form, the CDR3 reads TGTGCCAGCAGCCTACTAACAGCGGGCGCTGAAGCTTTCTTT. The chain combines TRBV28 with TRBJ1-1; no clear D. This CDR3 is 14 amino acids long. Trimming stripped 6 bases from V and 6 bases from J, with 17 bases between. In germline, CDR1 is MDHEN, CDR2 SYDVKM.

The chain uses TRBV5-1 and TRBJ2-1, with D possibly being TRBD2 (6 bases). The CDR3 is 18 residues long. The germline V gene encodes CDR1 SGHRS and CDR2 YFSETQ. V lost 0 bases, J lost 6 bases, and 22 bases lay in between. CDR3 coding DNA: TGCGCCAGCAGCTTGGAACCCGGATCGGGGCGGGGACCCAATGAGCAGTTCTTC. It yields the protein CASSLEPGSGRGPNEQFF.

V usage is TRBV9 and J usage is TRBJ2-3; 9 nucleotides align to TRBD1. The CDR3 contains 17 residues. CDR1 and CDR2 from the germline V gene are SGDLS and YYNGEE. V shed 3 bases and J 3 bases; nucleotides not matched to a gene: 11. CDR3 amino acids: CASSAIPGTGTTDTQYF. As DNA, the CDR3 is TGTGCCAGCAGCGCGATCCCCGGGACAGGGACAACAGATACGCAGTATTTT.

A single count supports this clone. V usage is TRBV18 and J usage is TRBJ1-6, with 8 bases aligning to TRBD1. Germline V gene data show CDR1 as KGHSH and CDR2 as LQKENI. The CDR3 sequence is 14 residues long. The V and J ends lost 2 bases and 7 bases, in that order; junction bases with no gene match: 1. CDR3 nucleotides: TGTGCCAGCTCACCAGGGGACAGGAATTCACCCCTCCACTTT. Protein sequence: CASSPGDRNSPLHF.

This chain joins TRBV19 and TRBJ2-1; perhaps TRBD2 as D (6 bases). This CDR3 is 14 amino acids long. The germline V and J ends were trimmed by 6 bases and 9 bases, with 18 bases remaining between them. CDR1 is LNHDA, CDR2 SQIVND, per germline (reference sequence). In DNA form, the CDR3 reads TGTGCCAGTAGCATTGGGGGACTCCCCACTGAGCAGTTCTTC. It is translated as CASSIGGLPTEQFF.

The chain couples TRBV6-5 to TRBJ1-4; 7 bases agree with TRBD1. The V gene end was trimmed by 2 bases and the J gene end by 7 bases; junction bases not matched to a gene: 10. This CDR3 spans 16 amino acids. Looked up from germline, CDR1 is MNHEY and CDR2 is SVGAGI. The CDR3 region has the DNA TGTGCCAGCAGTTACACAGCAGGGGGTAGGGGTGAAAAACTGTTTTTT. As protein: CASSYTAGGRGEKLFF.

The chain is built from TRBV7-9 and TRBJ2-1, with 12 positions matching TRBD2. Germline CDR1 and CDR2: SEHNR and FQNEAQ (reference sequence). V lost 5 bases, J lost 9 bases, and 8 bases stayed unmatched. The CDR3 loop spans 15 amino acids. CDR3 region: CASSQTSGSSGEQFF. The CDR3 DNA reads TGTGCCAGCAGCCAGACTAGCGGGAGTTCCGGTGAGCAGTTCTTC.

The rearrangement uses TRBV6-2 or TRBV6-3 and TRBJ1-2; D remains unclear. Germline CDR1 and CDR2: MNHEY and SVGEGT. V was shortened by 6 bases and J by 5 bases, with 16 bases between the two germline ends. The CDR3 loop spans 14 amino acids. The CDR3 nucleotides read TGTGCCAGCAGCCTTAACTCAGGAGGATATGGCTACACCTTC. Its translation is CASSLNSGGYGYTF.

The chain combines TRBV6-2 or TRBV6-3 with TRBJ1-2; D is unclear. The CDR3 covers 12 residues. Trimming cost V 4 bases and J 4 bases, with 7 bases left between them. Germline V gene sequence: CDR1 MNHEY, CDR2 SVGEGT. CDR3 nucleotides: TGTGCCAGCAGTTTACAGCTCTATGGCTACACCTTC. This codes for CASSLQLYGYTF.

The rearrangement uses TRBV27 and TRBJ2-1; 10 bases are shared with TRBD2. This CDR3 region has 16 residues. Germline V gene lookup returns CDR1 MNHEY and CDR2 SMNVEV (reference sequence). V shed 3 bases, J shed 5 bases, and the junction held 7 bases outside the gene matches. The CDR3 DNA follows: TGTGCCAGCAGTTTCACTAGCGGGGCTATCCACAATGAGCAGTTCTTC. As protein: CASSFTSGAIHNEQFF.

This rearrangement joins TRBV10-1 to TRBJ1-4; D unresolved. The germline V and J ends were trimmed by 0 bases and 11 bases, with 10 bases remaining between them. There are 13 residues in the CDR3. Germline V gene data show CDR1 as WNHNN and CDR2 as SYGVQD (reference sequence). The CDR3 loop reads CASSESGGRKLFF. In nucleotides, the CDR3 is TGCGCCAGCAGTGAGTCGGGCGGGCGGAAACTGTTTTTT.

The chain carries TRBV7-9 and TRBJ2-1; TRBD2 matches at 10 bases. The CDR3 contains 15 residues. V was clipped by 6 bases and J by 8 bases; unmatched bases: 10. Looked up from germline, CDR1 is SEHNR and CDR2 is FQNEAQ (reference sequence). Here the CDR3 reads CASSKAGGPYDEQFF. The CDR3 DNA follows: TGTGCCAGCAGTAAAGCGGGAGGGCCCTATGATGAGCAGTTCTTC.

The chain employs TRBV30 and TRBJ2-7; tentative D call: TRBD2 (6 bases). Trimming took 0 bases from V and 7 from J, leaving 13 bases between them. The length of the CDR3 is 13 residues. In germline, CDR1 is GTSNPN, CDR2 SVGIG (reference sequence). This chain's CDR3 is CAWSVLGTYEQYF. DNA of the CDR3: TGTGCCTGGAGTGTACTGGGGACTTATGAGCAGTACTTC.

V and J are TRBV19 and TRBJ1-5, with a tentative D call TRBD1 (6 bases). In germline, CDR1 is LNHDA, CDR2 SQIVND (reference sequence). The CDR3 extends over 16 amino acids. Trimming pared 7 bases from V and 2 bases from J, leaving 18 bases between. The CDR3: CASTFFADRRNQPQHF. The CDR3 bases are TGTGCCAGTACCTTTTTTGCCGACAGGCGCAATCAGCCCCAGCATTTT.